The next 12 T cell receptor beta chains were all read from a single sample in a study of sequential checkpoint blockade in melanoma. The table came from immunoSEQ multiplex PCR; TCRdb's copy has only in-frame clones and leaves some out. The sample consists of 1,400 or so clones, less than 25% of them appearing once. Treatment reported: randomized to nivolumab then ipilimumab (arm A) or the reverse (arm B). Source: tumor tissue (inferred from file names), taken from a patient given nivolumab and ipilimumab in sequence. These receptors were obtained from a human donor with melanoma.

This clone was seen a few times. The V and J genes are TRBV6-8 and TRBJ1-5, with D possibly being TRBD1 (6 bases). CDR1 MNHGY and CDR2 SAAAGT come from the germline V gene. V dropped 6 bases and J dropped 5 bases, with 14 bases sitting between them. The CDR3 runs to 14 residues. CDR3 sequence: CASSVQGGHQPQHF. The CDR3 coding sequence is TGTGCCAGCAGCGTACAGGGAGGCCATCAGCCCCAGCATTTT.

This clone is labeled as medium-sized. Other nucleotide sequences in the sample specify the same CDR3. The chain employs TRBV11-3 and TRBJ1-1; TRBD1 is a possible D gene (6 bases). The V end lost 5 bases, the J end lost 4 bases, and 14 bases lay between the germline ends. The CDR3 runs 14 residues. CDR1 is SGHNT and CDR2 is YENEEA in the germline V gene. CDR3 nucleotides: TGTGCCAGCAGCCCCCCGACAGGTATCACTGAAGCTTTCTTT. Protein sequence: CASSPPTGITEAFF. Together with reference TRBV11-3 and TRBJ1-1, the CDR3 gives the full variable domain: EAGVVQSPRYKIIEKKQPVAFWCNPISGHNTLYWYLQNLGQGPELLIRYENEEAVDDSQLPKDRFSAERLKGVDSTLKIQPAELGDSAVYLCASSPPTGITEAFFGQGTRLTVV.

This clone was detected only a few times. The rearrangement links TRBV28 to TRBJ1-2, with 7 nucleotides matching TRBD1. Trimming removed 6 bases from V and 8 bases from J; junction bases left unmatched: 9. CDR3 length equals 13 residues. Germline V gives CDR1 MDHEN, CDR2 SYDVKM. CDR3 sequence (DNA): TGTGCCAGCAGCTCCCGGACAGGCCGGGGCTACACCTTC. It codes for CASSSRTGRGYTF.

The chain recombines TRBV6-1 with TRBJ1-5; the D gene is possibly TRBD1 (6 bases). The CDR3 runs 16 residues. From germline, CDR1 is MNHNS and CDR2 SASEGT. V was clipped by 1 base and J by 2 bases, with 12 bases between them. CDR3 sequence reads: CASSEEGGGRNQPQHF. CDR3 DNA: TGTGCCAGCAGTGAAGAAGGAGGGGGTCGCAATCAGCCCCAGCATTTT.

The sample holds many counts of this clone. This chain connects TRBV11-3 to TRBJ1-6; tentatively, D is TRBD1 (6 bases). Trimming removed 1 base from V and 10 bases from J, with 14 bases in between. The germline V gene has CDR1 SGHNT and CDR2 YENEEA. The CDR3 contains 15 residues. The CDR3 region has the DNA TGTGCCAGCAGCTTAGGGGACATAAGTAGATCACCCCTCCACTTT. Residues: CASSLGDISRSPLHF.

Sample share makes this clone medium-sized. The chain joins TRBV11-3 to TRBJ1-5; 9 positions agree with TRBD1. The V segment lost 5 bases and the J segment 1 base; nucleotides outside the gene matches: 6. Per the germline V gene, CDR1 is SGHNT and CDR2 is YENEEA. The length of the CDR3 is 16 residues. The CDR3 reads CASSDKQGASNQPQHF. The DNA of the CDR3 is TGTGCCAGCAGCGACAAACAGGGGGCGAGCAATCAGCCCCAGCATTTT.

This chain joins TRBV9 and TRBJ2-1, with no clear D. The V end was cut by 4 bases, the J end by 0 bases, with 8 bases between. CDR3 length equals 14 residues. The germline V gene has CDR1 SGDLS and CDR2 YYNGEE. CDR3 coding DNA: TGTGCCAGCAGCCCTACGGGCTCCTACAATGAGCAGTTCTTC. This sequence encodes CASSPTGSYNEQFF.

Judged by abundance, this clone is medium-sized. This sequence joins TRBV11-3 and TRBJ1-5; a possible D gene is TRBD1 (5 bases). The CDR3 is 19 residues long. Per germline, CDR1 SGHNT and CDR2 YENEEA. V lost 3 bases to trimming and J lost 5 bases, with 26 bases between them. CDR3 coding DNA: TGTGCCAGCAGCTTGTCACCCCAAGGGGCCCAGAGCGATGATCAGCCCCAGCATTTT. This encodes CASSLSPQGAQSDDQPQHF.

The chain couples TRBV15 to TRBJ2-1; possibly TRBD2 for D (6 bases). The CDR3 has 15 amino acids. CDR1 and CDR2 from the germline V gene are LNHNV and YYDKDF (reference sequence). V was trimmed by 4 bases and J by 4 bases, leaving 14 bases between them. CDR3 nucleotide sequence: TGTGCCACCAGCACAAAAAATGGGGGGTACAATGAGCAGTTCTTC. Protein: CATSTKNGGYNEQFF.

The chain links TRBV30 to TRBJ2-1; unclear D gene. This CDR3 comprises 13 residues. Per germline, CDR1 GTSNPN and CDR2 SVGIG (reference sequence). The V end lost 7 bases, the J end lost 0 bases, and 10 bases lay between the germline ends. CDR3: CAFRRSSYNEQFF. The CDR3 DNA follows: TGTGCCTTCCGACGGAGCTCCTACAATGAGCAGTTCTTC.

The rearrangement uses TRBV28 and TRBJ2-1; D may be TRBD2 (6 bases). The germline CDR1 and CDR2 sequences are MDHEN and SYDVKM. Trimming shortened V by 6 bases and J by 12 bases, and 15 bases separated the two germline ends. The CDR3 sequence is 12 residues long. The CDR3 region is CASSSLRGLQFF. The CDR3 coding sequence is TGTGCCAGCAGCTCCCTTCGGGGGTTGCAGTTCTTC. Supplemented by reference TRBV28 and TRBJ2-1, the full variable domain reads DVKVTQSSRYLVKRTGEKVFLECVQDMDHENMFWYRQDPGLGLRLIYFSYDVKMKEKGDIPEGYSVSREKKERFSLILESASTNQTSMYLCASSSLRGLQFFGPGTRLTVL.

By share, this clone ranks as medium-sized. The chain has TRBV11-3 and TRBJ2-5; D unclear. Germline V gives CDR1 SGHNT, CDR2 YENEEA. The ends were cut back, 1 base at V and 5 bases at J, with 14 bases in the middle. This CDR3 is 15 amino acids long. For the CDR3, the DNA is TGTGCCAGCAGCTTAGGGGTGGGTTCAAGGGAGACCCAGTACTTC. This translates into CASSLGVGSRETQYF.